Presented here are 20 T cell receptor beta chains from one specimen sequenced in a study of blood T cell repertoires in COVID-19 (dated by TCRdb to 2019 to 2021). The library was made by the immunoSEQ multiplex PCR assay. TCRdb re-hosts the immuneACCESS table, in-frame sequences only. Its copies lack some clones; in the studies checked, an unresolved V gene accounts for under half of them, and the cause for the rest is not known. Across this sample there are about 45,000 clones, with about 86% seen only once. 35% to 45% of the sample is taken by the ten largest. The sample was peripheral blood. Receptors originate from a human donor in a cohort sampled during active COVID-19.

This clone was seen just once. The CDR3 nucleotides are TGTGCCACCAGCAGAGTAGGTAGCGGGGCCGACAATGAGCAGTTCTTC. It specifies CATSRVGSGADNEQFF. The chain is built from TRBV15 and TRBJ2-1; TRBD2 matches 8 bases. V lost 1 base to trimming and J lost 5 bases; unmatched junction nucleotides: 7. Germline V gene sequence: CDR1 LNHNV, CDR2 YYDKDF (reference sequence). This CDR3 is 16 amino acids long.

This chain links TRBV12-2 with TRBJ1-4; the D call of TRBD1 is as the table states it, not checked on the DNA. TRBV12-2 is a listed pseudogene. The CDR3 has 14 residues. The CDR3 DNA sequence: TGTGCAAGTCGCTGGGCCGGGACAGGGGAAAAAACTGTTTTT. Protein: CASRWAGTGEKTVF.

This clone has just one count. The chain recombines TRBV7-2 with TRBJ2-3, with a weak D call TRBD2 (6 bases). CDR3 length: 16 residues. V was cut by 5 bases and J by 2 bases, with 17 bases left in between. Germline assignment: CDR1 SGHTA and CDR2 FQGNSA. The CDR3 loop is CASSGGWRGPTDTQYF. DNA for the CDR3: TGTGCCAGCAGCGGAGGGTGGAGGGGACCCACAGATACGCAGTATTTT.

The J gene is TRBJ2-3, the V gene TRBV6-1; perhaps TRBD2 as D (6 bases). The CDR3 contains 17 residues. The germline V gene has CDR1 MNHNS and CDR2 SASEGT. The ends were cut back, 2 bases at V and 5 bases at J, with 20 bases in the middle. The CDR3 DNA is TGTGCCAGCAGTGAAAGGGAAGGCGGGGAAGGGTTAGATACGCAGTATTTT. Protein: CASSEREGGEGLDTQYF.

This chain links TRBV30 with TRBJ1-1; 9 nucleotides align to TRBD1. The V segment lost 2 bases and the J segment 5 bases; nucleotides outside the gene matches: 3. This CDR3 is built from 13 residues. Germline lookup yields CDR1 GTSNPN and CDR2 SVGIG (reference sequence). The CDR3 DNA reads as TGTGCCTGGAGTCGACAGGGGGGAACTGAAGCTTTCTTT. It translates to CAWSRQGGTEAFF.

The chain combines TRBV5-5 with TRBJ2-5; possible D gene TRBD2, 6 bases. Trimming took off 2 bases at V and 5 bases at J, with 10 bases between the two ends. CDR1 and CDR2 (germline): SGHKS, YYEKEE (reference sequence). The CDR3 length is 13 residues. The CDR3 here is CASSLVGGETQYF. DNA of the CDR3: TGTGCCAGCAGCTTAGTAGGAGGGGAGACCCAGTACTTC. The variable domain in full, with the rest retrieved from reference TRBV5-5 and TRBJ2-5, is DAGVTQSPTHLIKTRGQQVTLRCSPISGHKSVSWYQQVLGQGPQFIFQYYEKEERGRGNFPDRFSARQFPNYSSELNVNALLLGDSALYLCASSLVGGETQYFGPGTRLLVL.

This clone was found a few times. The V call is TRBV19, the J call TRBJ2-2, with no clear D. V was clipped by 0 bases and J by 11 bases, with 10 bases between them. Per germline, CDR1 LNHDA and CDR2 SQIVND (reference sequence). There are 13 residues in the CDR3. CDR3 residues: CASSIDSALELFF. The CDR3 coding sequence is TGTGCCAGTAGTATAGACTCAGCACTAGAGCTGTTTTTT.

The gene calls are TRBV6-2 or TRBV6-3 and TRBJ2-4; D is ambiguous. The CDR3 consists of 13 residues. The germline CDR1 and CDR2 sequences are MNHEY and SVGEGT. V lost 5 bases, J lost 6 bases, and 11 bases lay in between. CDR3 DNA sequence: TGTGCCAGCAGTCAATATGAGGTAAACATTCAGTACTTC. This translates into CASSQYEVNIQYF.

The gene calls are TRBV6-2 or TRBV6-3 and TRBJ2-5; 11 nucleotides line up with TRBD2. The CDR3 loop spans 17 amino acids. The V and J ends lost 2 bases and 5 bases, in that order; junction bases with no gene match: 10. Germline-derived CDR1 and CDR2 are MNHEY and SVGEGT. DNA of the CDR3: TGTGCCAGCAGTTACCTCCTGACTAGCGGGGTTTTGGAGACCCAGTACTTC. Translated: CASSYLLTSGVLETQYF.

The chain carries TRBV6-6 and TRBJ1-1; 7 bases align to TRBD1. V was pared by 7 bases and J by 1 base, with 3 bases of the junction left unmatched. The CDR3 extends over 13 amino acids. The germline CDR1 and CDR2 sequences are MNHNY and SVGAGI (reference sequence). CDR3 amino acids: CASKQGRNTEAFF. Written as DNA, the CDR3 is TGTGCCAGCAAACAGGGGCGGAACACTGAAGCTTTCTTT.

The chain carries TRBV4-3 and TRBJ2-3; the match to TRBD2 covers 8 bases. The germline V gene encodes CDR1 LGHNA and CDR2 YSLEER. This CDR3 region has 15 residues. Trimming removed 0 bases from V and 1 base from J; junction bases left unmatched: 0. The CDR3 nucleotides are TGCGCCAGCAGCCAAGAAGCGGGGGGCACAGATACGCAGTATTTT. Its translation: CASSQEAGGTDTQYF.

The CDR3 protein is CASSIGQAGANVLTF. In nucleotides, the CDR3 is TGTGCCAGCAGCATCGGACAGGCTGGGGCCAACGTCCTGACTTTC. The chain joins TRBV7-9 to TRBJ2-6; 7 bases are a match to TRBD1. Per the germline V gene, CDR1 is SEHNR and CDR2 is FQNEAQ (reference sequence). V shed 5 bases, J shed 2 bases, and the junction held 3 bases outside the gene matches. The CDR3 is 15 residues long. The variable domain in full, with the rest retrieved from reference TRBV7-9 and TRBJ2-6, is DTGVSQNPRHKITKRGQNVTFRCDPISEHNRLYWYRQTLGQGPEFLTYFQNEAQLEKSRLLSDRFSAERPKGSFSTLEIQRTEQGDSAMYLCASSIGQAGANVLTFGAGSRLTVL.

The chain employs TRBV6-5 and TRBJ2-1; the D gene is possibly TRBD2 (5 bases). This CDR3 spans 14 amino acids. V lost 5 bases and J 10 bases, leaving 18 bases between the germline ends. The germline V gene encodes CDR1 MNHEY and CDR2 SVGAGI. The chain's CDR3 is CASSPNRRVPEQFF. The CDR3 nucleotides are TGTGCCAGCAGTCCTAACCGGCGGGTACCGGAGCAGTTCTTC.

The chain joins TRBV4-1 to TRBJ2-2; possible D gene TRBD2, 5 bases. Per germline, CDR1 MGHRA and CDR2 YSYEKL. The CDR3 consists of 14 residues. V was pared by 2 bases and J by 4 bases, with 8 bases between. In DNA, the CDR3 is TGCGCCAGCAGCCAAACGGGAATCACCGGGGAGCTGTTTTTT. This sequence encodes CASSQTGITGELFF.

The chain couples TRBV30 to TRBJ2-7, with no clear D. From germline, CDR1 is GTSNPN and CDR2 SVGIG (reference sequence). The germline V and J ends were trimmed by 5 bases and 2 bases, with 16 bases remaining between them. This CDR3 is 14 amino acids long. CDR3 in DNA: TGTGCCTGGGGGGTCCGGCGACAACCCTACGAGCAGTACTTC. Amino acids: CAWGVRRQPYEQYF.

This chain connects TRBV28 to TRBJ2-7; tentatively, D is TRBD2 (6 bases). The CDR3 has 14 residues. V gave up 3 bases and J gave up 4 bases, with 13 bases separating them. Germline loops: CDR1 MDHEN, CDR2 SYDVKM. The CDR3 loop reads CASSLGLGSYEQYV. CDR3 in DNA: TGTGCCAGCAGTTTGGGGCTCGGGAGTTACGAGCAGTACGTC.

This chain uses TRBV28 with TRBJ1-5; 7 nucleotides match TRBD1. The junction had 4 bases not matched to a gene; V was cut back by 9 bases and J by 5 bases. The CDR3 is made up of 12 amino acids. CDR1 and CDR2 from the germline V gene are MDHEN and SYDVKM. The CDR3 here is CASWTGYQPQHF. CDR3 DNA: TGTGCCAGTTGGACAGGCTATCAGCCCCAGCATTTT.

This rearrangement joins TRBV7-9 to TRBJ2-7, with 11 bases fitting TRBD2. CDR1 and CDR2 from the germline V gene are SEHNR and FQNEAQ (reference sequence). V was clipped by 4 bases and J by 3 bases; unmatched bases: 5. This CDR3 has 15 amino acids. The CDR3 protein is CASSSGLAEFYEQYF. The CDR3 coding sequence is TGTGCCAGCAGCTCGGGACTAGCGGAGTTCTACGAGCAGTACTTC.

The rearrangement uses TRBV10-3 and TRBJ2-1; a possible D gene is TRBD1 (6 bases). The V gene lost 3 bases and the J gene lost 4 bases, with 10 bases spanning the gap. The CDR3 is 14 residues long. Looked up from germline, CDR1 is ENHRY and CDR2 is SYGVKD. The DNA of the CDR3 is TGTGCCATCAGTGACTCTGGACAGTACAATGAGCAGTTCTTC. Its translation is CAISDSGQYNEQFF.

The chain has TRBV4-3 and TRBJ2-2; possibly TRBD2 for D (5 bases). Trimming pared 7 bases from V and 6 bases from J, leaving 15 bases between. The germline CDR1 and CDR2 sequences are LGHNA and YSLEER. The CDR3 is 14 amino acids. The chain's CDR3 is CASTTGRGSGELFF. CDR3 nucleotides: TGCGCCAGCACTACGGGCCGCGGGTCCGGGGAGCTGTTTTTT.